This T cell receptor beta chain was sequenced in a study of shared clonotypes between healthy human individuals. TCRdb's copy holds only in-frame clones and misses some; the assay was immunoSEQ multiplex PCR. The data show about 680,000 clones, roughly nine tenths seen once. Naive-designated CD8 cells lacked CD45RO, were positively enriched for CCR7, and omitted terminally differentiated effector memory CD45RA+ cells. V shed 5 bases and J shed 6 bases, with 17 bases lying between them. The CDR3 totals 14 residues. Looked up from germline, CDR1 is MNHEY and CDR2 is SMNVEV (reference sequence). The gene calls are TRBV27 and TRBJ2-7, with D possibly TRBD2 on 5 matching bases. The sample comprised naive CD8+ T cells sorted from blood. The TCR was taken from a man younger than 40 in good health. CDR3 DNA: TGTGCCAGCAGTCTAGCCTACCCATGGGGCGAGCAGTACTTC. Protein sequence: CASSLAYPWGEQYF.